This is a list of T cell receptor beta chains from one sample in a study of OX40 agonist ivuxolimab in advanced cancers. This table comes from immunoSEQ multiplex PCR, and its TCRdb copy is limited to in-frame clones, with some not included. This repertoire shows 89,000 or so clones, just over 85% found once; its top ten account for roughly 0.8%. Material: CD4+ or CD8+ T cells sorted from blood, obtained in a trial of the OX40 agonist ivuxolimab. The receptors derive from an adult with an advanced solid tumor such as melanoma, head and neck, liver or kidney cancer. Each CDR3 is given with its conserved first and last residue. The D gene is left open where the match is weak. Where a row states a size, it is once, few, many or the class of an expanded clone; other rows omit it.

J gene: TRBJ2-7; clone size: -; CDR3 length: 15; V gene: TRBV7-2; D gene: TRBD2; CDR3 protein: CASSLGGTSINEQYF; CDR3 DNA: TGTGCCAGCAGCTTAGGCGGGACTAGTATAAACGAGCAGTACTTC
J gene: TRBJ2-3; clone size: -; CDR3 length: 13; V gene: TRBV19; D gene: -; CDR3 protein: CANSIARVDTQYF; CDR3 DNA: TGTGCCAATAGTATCGCAAGAGTAGATACGCAGTATTTT
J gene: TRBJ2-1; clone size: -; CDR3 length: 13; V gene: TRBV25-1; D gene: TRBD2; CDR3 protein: CASSTSGGSEQFF; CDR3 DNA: TGTGCCAGCAGCACTAGCGGGGGCAGTGAGCAGTTCTTC
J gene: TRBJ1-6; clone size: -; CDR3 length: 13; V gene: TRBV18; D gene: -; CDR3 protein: CASSPLVQSPLHF; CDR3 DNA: TGTGCCAGCTCACCACTGGTACAGTCACCCCTCCACTTT
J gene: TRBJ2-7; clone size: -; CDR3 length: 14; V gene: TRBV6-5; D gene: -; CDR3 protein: CASSYSFQTYEQYF; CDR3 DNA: TGTGCCAGCAGTTACTCGTTTCAGACCTACGAGCAGTACTTC
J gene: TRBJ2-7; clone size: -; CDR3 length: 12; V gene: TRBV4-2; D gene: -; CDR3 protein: CASSQDQYEQYF; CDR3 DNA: TGTGCCAGCAGCCAAGATCAGTACGAGCAGTACTTC
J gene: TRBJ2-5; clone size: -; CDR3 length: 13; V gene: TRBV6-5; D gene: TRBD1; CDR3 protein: CASRPTGPETQYF; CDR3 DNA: TGTGCCAGCAGACCGACAGGGCCAGAGACCCAGTACTTC
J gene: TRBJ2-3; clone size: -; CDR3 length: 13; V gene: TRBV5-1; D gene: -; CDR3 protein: CASSLAGADTQYF; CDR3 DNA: TGCGCCAGCAGCTTGGCCGGGGCAGATACGCAGTATTTT
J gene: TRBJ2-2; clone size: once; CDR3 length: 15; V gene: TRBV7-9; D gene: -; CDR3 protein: CASSFRGRNTGELFF; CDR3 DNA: TGTGCCAGCAGCTTTCGGGGTCGGAACACCGGGGAGCTGTTTTTT
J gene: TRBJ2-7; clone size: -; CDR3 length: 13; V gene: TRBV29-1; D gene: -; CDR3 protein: CSVESIGSDEQYF; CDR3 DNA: TGCAGCGTTGAAAGTATAGGGTCCGACGAGCAGTACTTC
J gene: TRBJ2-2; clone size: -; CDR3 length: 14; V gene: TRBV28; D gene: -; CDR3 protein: CASSLTGNTGELFF; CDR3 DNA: TGTGCCAGCAGTCTAACCGGGAACACCGGGGAGCTGTTTTTT
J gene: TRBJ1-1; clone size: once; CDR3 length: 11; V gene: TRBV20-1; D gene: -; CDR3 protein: CSLLGPPEAFF; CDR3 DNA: TGCAGCCTCCTAGGACCCCCTGAAGCTTTCTTT
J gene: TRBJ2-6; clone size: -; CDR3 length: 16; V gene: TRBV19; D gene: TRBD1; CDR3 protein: CATTDGTASGANVLTF; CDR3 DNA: TGTGCCACAACTGACGGGACAGCCTCTGGGGCCAACGTCCTGACTTTC
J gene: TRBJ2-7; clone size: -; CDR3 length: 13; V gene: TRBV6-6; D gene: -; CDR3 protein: CASSYSSNWEQYF; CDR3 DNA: TGTGCCAGCAGTTACTCGAGTAACTGGGAGCAGTACTTC
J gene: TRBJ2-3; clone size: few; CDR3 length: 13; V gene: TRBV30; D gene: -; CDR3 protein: CAWSSGSTDTQYF; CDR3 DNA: TGTGCCTGGAGTAGCGGGAGCACAGATACGCAGTATTTT
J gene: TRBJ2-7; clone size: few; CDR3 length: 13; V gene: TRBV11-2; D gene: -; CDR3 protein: CASSFRASYEQYF; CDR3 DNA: TGTGCCAGCAGCTTTCGGGCGAGCTACGAGCAGTACTTC
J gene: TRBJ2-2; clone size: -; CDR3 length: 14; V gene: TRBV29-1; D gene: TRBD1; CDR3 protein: CSVSRQGGTGELFF; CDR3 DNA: TGCAGCGTTTCCCGACAGGGTGGCACCGGGGAGCTGTTTTTT
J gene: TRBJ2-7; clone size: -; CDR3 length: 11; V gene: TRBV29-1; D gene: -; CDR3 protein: CSVWQGGEQYF; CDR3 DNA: TGCAGCGTTTGGCAGGGAGGCGAGCAGTACTTC
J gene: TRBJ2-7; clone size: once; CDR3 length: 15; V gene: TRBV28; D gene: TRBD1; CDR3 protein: CASRILRTGAHEQYF; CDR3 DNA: TGTGCCAGCAGGATACTCCGGACAGGGGCCCACGAGCAGTACTTC
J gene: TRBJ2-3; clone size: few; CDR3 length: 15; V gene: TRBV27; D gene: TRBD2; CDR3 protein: CASSLSTLAGYTQYF; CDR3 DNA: TGTGCCAGCAGTTTATCGACCCTAGCGGGTTATACGCAGTATTTT
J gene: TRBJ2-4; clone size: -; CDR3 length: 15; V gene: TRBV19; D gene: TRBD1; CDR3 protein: CASSQGAGSLNIQYF; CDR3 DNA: TGTGCCAGTAGCCAGGGGGCAGGGTCCTTAAACATTCAGTACTTC
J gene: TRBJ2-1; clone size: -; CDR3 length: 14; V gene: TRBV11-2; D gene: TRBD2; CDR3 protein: CASSVRGGANEQFF; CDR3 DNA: TGTGCCAGCAGCGTACGCGGGGGGGCCAATGAGCAGTTCTTC
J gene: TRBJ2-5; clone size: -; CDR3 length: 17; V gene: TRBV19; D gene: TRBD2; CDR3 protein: CASSPTSGRSGGETQYF; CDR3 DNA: TGTGCCAGTAGTCCTACTAGCGGGAGATCAGGTGGAGAGACCCAGTACTTC
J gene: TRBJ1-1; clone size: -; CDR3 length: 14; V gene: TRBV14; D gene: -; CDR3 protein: CASSPGRRNTEAFF; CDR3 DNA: TGTGCCAGCAGCCCGGGACGGCGGAACACTGAAGCTTTCTTT
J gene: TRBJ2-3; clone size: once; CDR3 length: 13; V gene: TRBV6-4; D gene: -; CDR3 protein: CASSDRVTDTQYF; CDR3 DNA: TGTGCCAGCAGTGACAGGGTCACAGATACGCAGTATTTT
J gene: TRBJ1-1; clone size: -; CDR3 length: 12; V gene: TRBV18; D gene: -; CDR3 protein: CASSLRVGEAFF; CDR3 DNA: TGTGCCAGCTCACTCCGGGTGGGTGAAGCTTTCTTT
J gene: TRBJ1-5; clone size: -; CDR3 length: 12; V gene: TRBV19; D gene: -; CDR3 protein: CASSIDQGTKHF; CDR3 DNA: TGTGCCAGTAGTATAGATCAAGGGACAAAGCATTTT
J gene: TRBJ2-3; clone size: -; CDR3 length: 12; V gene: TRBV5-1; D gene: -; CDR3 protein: CASSLQQDTQYF; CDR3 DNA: TGCGCCAGCAGCTTGCAACAAGATACGCAGTATTTT
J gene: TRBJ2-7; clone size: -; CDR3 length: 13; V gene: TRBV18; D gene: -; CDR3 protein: CASSATETYEQYF; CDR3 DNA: TGTGCCAGCTCAGCGACCGAGACCTACGAGCAGTACTTC
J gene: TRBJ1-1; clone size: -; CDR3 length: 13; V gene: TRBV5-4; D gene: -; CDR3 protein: CASSFDPRTEAFF; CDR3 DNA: TGTGCCAGCAGCTTCGACCCCCGGACTGAAGCTTTCTTT
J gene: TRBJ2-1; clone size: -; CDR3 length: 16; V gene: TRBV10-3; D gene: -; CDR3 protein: CAISESGRGPLSEQFF; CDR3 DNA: TGTGCCATCAGTGAGTCCGGGAGAGGGCCTCTCAGTGAGCAGTTCTTC
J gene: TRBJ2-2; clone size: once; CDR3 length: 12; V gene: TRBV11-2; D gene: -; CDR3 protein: CASRGGTGELFF; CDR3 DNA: TGTGCCAGCAGAGGGGGCACCGGGGAGCTGTTTTTT
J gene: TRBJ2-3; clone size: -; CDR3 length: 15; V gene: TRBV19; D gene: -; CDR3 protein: CASSIWDASTDTQYF; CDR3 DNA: TGTGCCAGTAGTATATGGGATGCCAGCACAGATACGCAGTATTTT
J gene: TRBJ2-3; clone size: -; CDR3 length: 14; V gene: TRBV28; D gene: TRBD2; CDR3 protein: CASRPTGGGDTQYF; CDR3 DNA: TGTGCCAGCAGGCCGACGGGAGGTGGGGATACGCAGTATTTT
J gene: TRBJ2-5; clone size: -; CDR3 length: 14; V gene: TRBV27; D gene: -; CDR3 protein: CASRPTGGGETQYF; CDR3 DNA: TGTGCCAGCAGGCCAACAGGGGGAGGGGAGACCCAGTACTTC
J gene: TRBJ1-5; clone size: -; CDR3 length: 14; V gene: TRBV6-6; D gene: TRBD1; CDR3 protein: CASRPGQLNQPQHF; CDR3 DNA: TGTGCCAGCAGACCGGGACAGCTCAATCAGCCCCAGCATTTT
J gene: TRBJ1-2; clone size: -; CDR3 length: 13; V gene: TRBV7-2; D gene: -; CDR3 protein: CASSFEGVDGYTF; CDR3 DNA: TGTGCCAGCAGCTTTGAGGGTGTCGATGGCTACACCTTC
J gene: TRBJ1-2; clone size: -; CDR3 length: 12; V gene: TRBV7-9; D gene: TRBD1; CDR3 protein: CASSHPQGTYTF; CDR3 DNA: TGTGCCAGCAGCCACCCACAGGGGACATACACCTTC
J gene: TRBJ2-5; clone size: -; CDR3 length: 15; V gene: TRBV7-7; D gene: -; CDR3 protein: CASSSELGSWETQYF; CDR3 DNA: TGTGCTAGCAGCTCAGAGCTAGGGAGTTGGGAGACCCAGTACTTC
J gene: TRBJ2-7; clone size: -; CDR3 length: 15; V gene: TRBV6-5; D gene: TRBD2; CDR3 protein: CASSPGVAGGGEQYF; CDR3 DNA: TGTGCCAGCAGTCCCGGGGTAGCGGGAGGAGGCGAGCAGTACTTC
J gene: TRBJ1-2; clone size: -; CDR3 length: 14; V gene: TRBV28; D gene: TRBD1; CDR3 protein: CASSPPGQLVGYTF; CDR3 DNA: TGTGCCAGCAGTCCTCCGGGACAGTTAGTTGGCTACACCTTC